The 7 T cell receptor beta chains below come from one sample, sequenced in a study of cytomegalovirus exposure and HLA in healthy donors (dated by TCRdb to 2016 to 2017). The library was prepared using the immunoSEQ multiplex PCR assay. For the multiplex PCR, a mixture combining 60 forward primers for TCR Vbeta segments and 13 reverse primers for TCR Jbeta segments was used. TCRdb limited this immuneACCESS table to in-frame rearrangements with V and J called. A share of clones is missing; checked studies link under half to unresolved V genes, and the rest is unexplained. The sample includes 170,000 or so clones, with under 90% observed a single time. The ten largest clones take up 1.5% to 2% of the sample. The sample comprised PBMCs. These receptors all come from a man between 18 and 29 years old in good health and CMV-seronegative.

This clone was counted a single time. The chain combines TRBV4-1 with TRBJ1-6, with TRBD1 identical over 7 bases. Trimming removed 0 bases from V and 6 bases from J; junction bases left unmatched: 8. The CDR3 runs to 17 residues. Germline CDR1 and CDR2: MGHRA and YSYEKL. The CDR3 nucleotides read TGCGCCAGCAGCCAAGAACCCCTTGGACAGGTTAATTCACCCCTCCACTTT. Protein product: CASSQEPLGQVNSPLHF.

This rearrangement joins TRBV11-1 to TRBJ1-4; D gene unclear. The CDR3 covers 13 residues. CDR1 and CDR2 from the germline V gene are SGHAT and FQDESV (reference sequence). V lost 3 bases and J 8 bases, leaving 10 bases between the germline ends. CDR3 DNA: TGTGCCAGCAGCTTGAATGAGCGGGAAAAACTGTTTTTT. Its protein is CASSLNEREKLFF.

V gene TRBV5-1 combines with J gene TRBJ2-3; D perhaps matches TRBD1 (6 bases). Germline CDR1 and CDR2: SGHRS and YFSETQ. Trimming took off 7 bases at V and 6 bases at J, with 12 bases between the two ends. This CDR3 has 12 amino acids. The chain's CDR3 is CASRDTLDTQYF. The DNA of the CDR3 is TGCGCCAGCCGGGACACCTTGGATACGCAGTATTTT.

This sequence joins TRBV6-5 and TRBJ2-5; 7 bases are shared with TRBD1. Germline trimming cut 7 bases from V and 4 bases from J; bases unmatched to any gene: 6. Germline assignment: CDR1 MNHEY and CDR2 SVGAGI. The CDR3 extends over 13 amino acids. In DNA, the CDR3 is TGTGCCAGCAAGAGGGACAGAGGAGAGACCCAGTACTTC. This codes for CASKRDRGETQYF.

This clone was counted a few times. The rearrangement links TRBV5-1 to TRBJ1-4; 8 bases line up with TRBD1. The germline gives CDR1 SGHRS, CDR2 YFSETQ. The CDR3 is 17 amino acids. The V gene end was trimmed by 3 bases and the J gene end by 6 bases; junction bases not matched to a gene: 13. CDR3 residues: CASSSRDWTGRDEKLFF. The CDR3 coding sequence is TGCGCCAGCAGCTCCCGGGACTGGACAGGGCGGGATGAAAAACTGTTTTTT.

The CDR3 DNA is TGTGCCAGCAGTTTTAGCTACGGGACACTAACCTACGAGCAGTACTTC. Its protein product is CASSFSYGTLTYEQYF. The chain employs TRBV27 and TRBJ2-7, with D possibly matching TRBD1 (6 bases). CDR3 length: 16 residues. V was shortened by 3 bases and J by 2 bases, with 17 bases between the two germline ends. Looked up from germline, CDR1 is MNHEY and CDR2 is SMNVEV (reference sequence).

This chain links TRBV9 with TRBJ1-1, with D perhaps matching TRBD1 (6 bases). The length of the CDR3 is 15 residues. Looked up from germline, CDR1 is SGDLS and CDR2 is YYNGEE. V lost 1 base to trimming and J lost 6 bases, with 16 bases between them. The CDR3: CASSVKDGTYPEAFF. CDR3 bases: TGTGCCAGCAGCGTAAAAGACGGGACATACCCTGAAGCTTTCTTT.